This TCR beta chain was recorded in a study of tumor and adjacent non-tumor tissue in lung cancer. Study outcomes and limitations: TCR diversity was significantly greater in tumor than normal lung tissue.

In germline, CDR1 is SQVTM, CDR2 ANQGSEA. Trimming took off 4 bases at V and 5 bases at J, with 14 bases between the two ends. The CDR3 runs 13 residues. A modified ARM-PCR protocol with three rounds of nested PCR amplified TCRbeta. TCRdb ran MiXCR on the multiplex PCR reads and lists one entry per CDR3 protein. This sample has 90,000 to 100,000 distinct CDR3 sequences, with 80% found just once. Of note for this clonotype: Its antigen is not identified.

No cell sorting was done before RNA was extracted from the tissue. The normal lung tissue was taken more than 3 cm from the tumor edge. This chain links TRBV29-1 with TRBJ1-1; possibly TRBD1 for D (5 bases). Sequenced sample: distant non-tumor lung tissue. This TCR was recovered from a man between 60 and 75 years old with small cell lung cancer. CDR3 bases: TGCAGCGTTGGAACTGACGGGGGGACTGAAGCTTTCTTT. This codes for CSVGTDGGTEAFF.